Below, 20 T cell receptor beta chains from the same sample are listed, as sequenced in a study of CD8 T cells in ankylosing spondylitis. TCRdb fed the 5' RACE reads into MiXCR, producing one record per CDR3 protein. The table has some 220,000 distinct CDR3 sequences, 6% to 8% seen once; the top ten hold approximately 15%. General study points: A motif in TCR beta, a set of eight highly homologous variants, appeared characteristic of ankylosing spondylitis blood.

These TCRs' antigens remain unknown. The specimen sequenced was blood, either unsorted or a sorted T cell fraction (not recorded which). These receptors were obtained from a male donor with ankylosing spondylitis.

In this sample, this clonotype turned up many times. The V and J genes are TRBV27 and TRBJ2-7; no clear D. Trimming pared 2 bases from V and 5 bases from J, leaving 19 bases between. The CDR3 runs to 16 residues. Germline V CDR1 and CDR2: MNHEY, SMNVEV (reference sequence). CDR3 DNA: TGTGCCAGCAGTTTACAAGTCCCACTAAAGGGCCACGAGCAGTACTTC. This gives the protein CASSLQVPLKGHEQYF.

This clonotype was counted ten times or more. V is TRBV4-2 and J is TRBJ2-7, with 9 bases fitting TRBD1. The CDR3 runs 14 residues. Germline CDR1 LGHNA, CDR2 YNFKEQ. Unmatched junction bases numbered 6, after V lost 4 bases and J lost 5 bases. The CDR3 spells CASSLRTGANEQYF. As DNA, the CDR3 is TGTGCCAGCAGCCTACGGACAGGGGCCAACGAGCAGTACTTC.

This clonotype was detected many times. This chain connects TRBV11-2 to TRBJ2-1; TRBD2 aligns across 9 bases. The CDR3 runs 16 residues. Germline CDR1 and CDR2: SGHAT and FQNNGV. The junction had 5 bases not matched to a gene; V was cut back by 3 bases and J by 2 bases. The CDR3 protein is CASSLWLAGTYNEQFF. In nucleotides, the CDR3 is TGTGCCAGCAGCTTGTGGCTAGCGGGAACCTACAATGAGCAGTTCTTC.

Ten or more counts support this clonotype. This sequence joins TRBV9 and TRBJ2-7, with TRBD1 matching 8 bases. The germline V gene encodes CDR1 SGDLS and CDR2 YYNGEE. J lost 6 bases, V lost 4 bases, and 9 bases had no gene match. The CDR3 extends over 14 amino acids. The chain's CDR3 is CASSSLGTGGEQYF. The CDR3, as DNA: TGTGCCAGCAGCTCCCTAGGGACAGGTGGCGAGCAGTACTTC.

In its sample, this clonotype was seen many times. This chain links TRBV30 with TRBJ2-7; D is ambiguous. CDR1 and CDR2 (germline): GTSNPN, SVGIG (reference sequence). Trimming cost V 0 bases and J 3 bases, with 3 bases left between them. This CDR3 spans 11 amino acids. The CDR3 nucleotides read TGTGCCTGGAGTGTTCTCTACGAGCAGTACTTC. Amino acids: CAWSVLYEQYF.

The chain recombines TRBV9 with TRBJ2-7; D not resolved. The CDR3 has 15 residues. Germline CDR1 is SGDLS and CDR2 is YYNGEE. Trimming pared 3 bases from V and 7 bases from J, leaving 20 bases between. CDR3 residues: CASSARPSVMGEQYF. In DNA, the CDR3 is TGTGCCAGCAGCGCCCGCCCCTCGGTAATGGGAGAGCAGTACTTC.

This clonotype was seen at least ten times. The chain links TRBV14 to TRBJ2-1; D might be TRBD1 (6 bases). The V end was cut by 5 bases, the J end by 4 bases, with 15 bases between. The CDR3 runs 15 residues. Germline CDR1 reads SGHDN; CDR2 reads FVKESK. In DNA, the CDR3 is TGTGCCAGCAGCGACCGGAACAGGGTATACAATGAGCAGTTCTTC. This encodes CASSDRNRVYNEQFF.

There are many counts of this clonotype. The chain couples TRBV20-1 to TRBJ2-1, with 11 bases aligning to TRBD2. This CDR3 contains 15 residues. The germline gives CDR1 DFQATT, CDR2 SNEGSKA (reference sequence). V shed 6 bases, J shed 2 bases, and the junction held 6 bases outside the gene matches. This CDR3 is CSARGLAETYNEQFF. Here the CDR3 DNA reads TGCAGTGCCAGGGGACTAGCGGAAACCTACAATGAGCAGTTCTTC.

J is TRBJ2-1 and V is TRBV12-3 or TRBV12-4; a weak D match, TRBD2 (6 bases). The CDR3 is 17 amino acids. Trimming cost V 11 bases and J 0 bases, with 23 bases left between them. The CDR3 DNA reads TGTGCCTCCCGTGGCATCCTAGCGCTAAGCTCCTACAATGAGCAGTTCTTC. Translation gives CASRGILALSSYNEQFF.

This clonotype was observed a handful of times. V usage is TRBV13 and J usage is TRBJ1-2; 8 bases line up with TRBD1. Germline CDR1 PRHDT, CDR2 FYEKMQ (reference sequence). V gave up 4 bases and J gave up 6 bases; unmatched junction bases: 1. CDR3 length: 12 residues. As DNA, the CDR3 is TGTGCCAGCAGCTCACAGGGGGATGGCTACACCTTC. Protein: CASSSQGDGYTF.

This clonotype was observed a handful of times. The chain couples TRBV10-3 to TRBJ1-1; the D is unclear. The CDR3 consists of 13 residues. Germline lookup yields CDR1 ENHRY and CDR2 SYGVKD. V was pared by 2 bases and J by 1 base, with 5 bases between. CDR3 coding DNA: TGTGCCATCAGTGAGACATGGAACACTGAAGCTTTCTTT. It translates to CAISETWNTEAFF.

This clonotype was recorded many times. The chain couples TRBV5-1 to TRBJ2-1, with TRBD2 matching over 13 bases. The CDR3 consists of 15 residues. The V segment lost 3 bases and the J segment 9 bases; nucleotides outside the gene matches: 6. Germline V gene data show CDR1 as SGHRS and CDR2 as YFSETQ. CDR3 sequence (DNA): TGCGCCAGCAGCTGGACTAGCGGGAGCAGCGCTGAGCAGTTCTTC. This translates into CASSWTSGSSAEQFF.

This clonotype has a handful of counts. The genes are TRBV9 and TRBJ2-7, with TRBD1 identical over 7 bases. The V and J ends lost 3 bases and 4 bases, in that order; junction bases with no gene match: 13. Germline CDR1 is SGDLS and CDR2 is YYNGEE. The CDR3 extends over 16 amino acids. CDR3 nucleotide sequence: TGTGCCAGCAGCGAGGGGGACAGCCGAGGACATTACGAGCAGTACTTC. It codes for CASSEGDSRGHYEQYF.

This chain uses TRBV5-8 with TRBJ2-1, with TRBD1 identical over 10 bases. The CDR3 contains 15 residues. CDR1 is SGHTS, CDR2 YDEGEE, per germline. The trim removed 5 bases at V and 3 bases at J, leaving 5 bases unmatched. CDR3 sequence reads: CASSGDRGFYNEQFF. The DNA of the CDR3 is TGTGCCAGCAGTGGGGACAGGGGATTCTACAATGAGCAGTTCTTC.

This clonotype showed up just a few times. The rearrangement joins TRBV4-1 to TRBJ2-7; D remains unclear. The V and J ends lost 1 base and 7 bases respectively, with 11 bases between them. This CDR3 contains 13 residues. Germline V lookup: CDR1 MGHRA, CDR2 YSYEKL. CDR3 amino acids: CASSQGNPREQYF. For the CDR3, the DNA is TGCGCCAGCAGCCAAGGGAACCCTAGGGAGCAGTACTTC.

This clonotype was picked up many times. CDR3 in DNA: TGTGCCAGCAGCGCTACAGGGGGCCGTGCGGTTGAGCAGTTCTTC. Translated, it gives CASSATGGRAVEQFF. The chain has TRBV9 and TRBJ2-1, with TRBD1 identical over 9 bases. V lost 3 bases and J lost 9; bases outside the gene matches: 10. This CDR3 comprises 15 residues. Germline V gene lookup returns CDR1 SGDLS and CDR2 YYNGEE.

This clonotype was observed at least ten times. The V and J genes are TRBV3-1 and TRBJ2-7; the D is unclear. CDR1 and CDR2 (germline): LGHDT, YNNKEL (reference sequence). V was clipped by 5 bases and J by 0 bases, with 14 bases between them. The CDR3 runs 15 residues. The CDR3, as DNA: TGTGCCAGCAGCTATGGGAACAGTTACTCCTACGAGCAGTACTTC. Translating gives CASSYGNSYSYEQYF.

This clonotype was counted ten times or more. CDR3 sequence reads: CASSFSRGSAYNEQFF. As DNA, the CDR3 is TGTGCCAGCAGCTTTAGCAGGGGTAGCGCCTACAATGAGCAGTTCTTC. The chain couples TRBV7-8 to TRBJ2-1, with D perhaps matching TRBD1 (6 bases). CDR3 size: 16 residues. The V and J ends lost 3 bases and 2 bases respectively, with 14 bases between them. Germline V gene lookup returns CDR1 SGHVS and CDR2 FQNEAQ.

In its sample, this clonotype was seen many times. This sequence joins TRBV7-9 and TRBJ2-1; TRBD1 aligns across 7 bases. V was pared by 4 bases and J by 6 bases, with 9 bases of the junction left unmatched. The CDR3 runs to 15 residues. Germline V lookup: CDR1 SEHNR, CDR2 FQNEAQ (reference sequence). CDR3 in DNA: TGTGCCAGCAGCTCGGGACAGAGGACCCGCAATGAGCAGTTCTTC. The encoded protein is CASSSGQRTRNEQFF.

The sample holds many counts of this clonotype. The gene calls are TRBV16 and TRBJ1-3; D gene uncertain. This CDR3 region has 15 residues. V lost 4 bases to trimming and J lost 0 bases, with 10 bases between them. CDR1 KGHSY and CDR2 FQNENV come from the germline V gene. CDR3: CASSLDGISGNTIYF. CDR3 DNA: TGTGCCAGCAGCCTGGACGGAATCTCTGGAAACACCATATATTTT.